The 2 T cell receptor beta chains below were found in one sample sequenced in a study of blood T cell repertoires in COVID-19. Repertoires were generated with immunoSEQ multiplex PCR, while TCRdb's copy carries only in-frame clones and drops some. The sample lists approximately 100,000 clones; approximately 92% were seen once. The sequenced sample was peripheral blood. The source of these receptors is a man aged 50-59 years with active COVID-19.

This sequence joins TRBV5-8 and TRBJ1-5; TRBD1 matches 7 bases. Germline loops: CDR1 SGHTS, CDR2 YDEGEE. The CDR3 totals 14 residues. With V trimmed by 4 bases and J by 7 bases, 8 bases remained unmatched. CDR3 loop: CASSPLQGRQPQHF. DNA for the CDR3: TGTGCCAGCAGCCCGTTACAGGGGAGGCAGCCCCAGCATTTT. Variable domain in full (rest from reference TRBV5-8 and TRBJ1-5): EAGVTQSPTHLIKTRGQQATLRCSPISGHTSVYWYQQALGLGLQFLLWYDEGEERNRGNFPPRFSGRQFPNYSSELNVNALELEDSALYLCASSPLQGRQPQHFGDGTRLSIL.

The V call is TRBV7-9, the J call TRBJ2-2; TRBD2 might be the D (5 bases). Germline V CDR1 and CDR2: SEHNR, FQNEAQ (reference sequence). This CDR3 has 14 residues. V was pared by 5 bases and J by 3 bases, with 10 bases between. The CDR3 region has the DNA TGTGCCAGCAGCACTAGACGGGACACCGGGGAGCTGTTTTTT. It specifies CASSTRRDTGELFF.